Below, 27 T cell receptor beta chains from the same sample are listed, as sequenced in a study of blood T cells in healthy people across ages (dated by TCRdb to the mid-2010s). The library was built by means of 5' RACE. Instrument used: Illumina HiSeq 2500. The second PCR ran for about 6 to 12 cycles and used a J-beta primer mix along with a sample-barcoded 5' primer. TCRdb itself trimmed the public reads at Q25 with fastp, ran MiXCR and retained productive beta chains. Entries are consolidated by CDR3 protein sequence, retaining the most common genes and DNA. The sample table holds approximately 680,000 distinct CDR3 sequences, of which 32% were seen once. Clones ranked in the top ten supply about 16% of the sample. Sequencing used blood. These receptors were collected from a woman of 80 years or more in good health. Donor details come from another sample of the same person, matched by shared clones.

This clonotype was counted at least ten times. CDR3 amino acids: CASSEVAGAGYGYTF. In DNA form, the CDR3 reads TGTGCCAGCAGTGAAGTGGCAGGGGCAGGCTATGGCTACACCTTC. The V and J genes are TRBV2 and TRBJ1-2, with D maybe TRBD1 (6 bases). CDR1 is SNHLY, CDR2 FYNNEI, per germline. The V end was cut by 1 base, the J end by 4 bases, with 13 bases between. This CDR3 region has 15 residues.

In this sample, this clonotype turned up a few times. A much larger clone lies one base from this, so it may be a read error. The chain has TRBV5-1 and TRBJ2-7; 8 bases line up with TRBD1. The CDR3 sequence is 14 residues long. V was clipped by 0 bases and J by 7 bases; unmatched bases: 6. Germline loops: CDR1 SGHRS, CDR2 YFSETQ. The CDR3 nucleotides are TGCGCCAGCAGCTTGGCCGACAGGGGTAATGAGCAGTACTTC. Translation: CASSLADRGNEQYF.

This chain uses TRBV11-2 with TRBJ2-7; 11 nucleotides line up with TRBD2. Trimming took 4 bases from V and 7 from J; bases not matched to a gene: 30. The CDR3 loop spans 22 amino acids. CDR1 and CDR2 from the germline V gene are SGHAT and FQNNGV. The CDR3 region is CASSSPRRLAGTRDTSYNEQYF. CDR3 bases: TGTGCCAGCAGCTCCCCCCGTCGACTAGCGGGAACACGAGATACCTCCTACAATGAGCAGTACTTC.

In this sample, this clonotype turned up a few times. This chain links TRBV30 with TRBJ1-5; D is unclear. Trimming removed 1 base from V and 1 base from J, with 5 bases in between. The CDR3 spans 13 residues. Germline CDR1 reads GTSNPN; CDR2 reads SVGIG (reference sequence). The CDR3 loop reads CAWSGGSNQPQHF. The CDR3 coding sequence is TGTGCCTGGAGTGGGGGAAGCAATCAGCCCCAGCATTTT. The whole variable domain, remainder taken from reference TRBV30 and TRBJ1-5, is SQTIHQWPATLVQPVGSPLSLECTVEGTSNPNLYWYRQAAGRGLQLLFYSVGIGQISSEVPQNLSASRPQDRQFILSSKKLLLSDSGFYLCAWSGGSNQPQHFGDGTRLSIL.

CDR3 sequence: CASSLAASSNQPQHF. CDR3 nucleotide sequence: TGTGCCAGCAGCTTAGCGGCGTCTAGCAATCAGCCCCAGCATTTT. The chain carries TRBV7-2 and TRBJ1-5; D gene uncertain. The CDR3 totals 15 residues. Germline V gene lookup returns CDR1 SGHTA and CDR2 FQGNSA. The V end lost 0 bases, the J end lost 0 bases, and 6 bases lay between the germline ends. The full variable domain, its missing parts supplied by reference TRBV7-2 and TRBJ1-5, is GAGVSQSPSNKVTEKGKDVELRCDPISGHTALYWYRQSLGQGLEFLIYFQGNSAPDKSGLPSDRFSAERTGGSVSTLTIQRTQQEDSAVYLCASSLAASSNQPQHFGDGTRLSIL.

Points on this clonotype: A read error may explain this, as a much larger clone is one base away. The J gene is TRBJ1-2, the V gene TRBV27; a weak D match, TRBD1 (5 bases). This CDR3 has 13 amino acids. Germline CDR1 MNHEY, CDR2 SMNVEV (reference sequence). The CDR3 region is CAGSPGFRDGYTF. DNA for the CDR3: TGTGCCGGCAGTCCGGGTTTCAGGGATGGCTACACCTTC.

This chain links TRBV7-2 with TRBJ1-2, with 8 bases identical to TRBD1. Trimming removed 1 base from V and 13 bases from J; junction bases left unmatched: 5. Germline V gene data show CDR1 as SGHTA and CDR2 as FQGNSA. The CDR3 is made up of 12 amino acids. CDR3 in amino acids: CASSLETGAGTF. Written as DNA, the CDR3 is TGTGCCAGCAGCTTAGAGACAGGGGCCGGCACCTTC.

This clonotype has a count of ten or more. The chain is built from TRBV12-3 or TRBV12-4 and TRBJ2-7; 7 bases map to TRBD1. The CDR3 runs 14 residues. Trimming removed 6 bases from V and 2 bases from J; junction bases left unmatched: 7. The CDR3 region is CASSRDSYPYEQYF. CDR3 in DNA: TGTGCCAGCAGCCGGGACAGTTATCCCTACGAGCAGTACTTC.

The chain employs TRBV7-2 and TRBJ2-1, with TRBD2 matching over 9 bases. CDR1 is SGHTA and CDR2 is FQGNSA in the germline V gene. V was pared by 1 base and J by 8 bases, with 6 bases of the junction left unmatched. The CDR3 loop spans 15 amino acids. CDR3 nucleotide sequence: TGTGCCAGCAGCTTAGGAGCGGGAGGCGGGTATGAGCAGTTCTTC. It is translated as CASSLGAGGGYEQFF.

This clonotype was seen ten or more times. The chain links TRBV27 to TRBJ2-7, with a weak D call TRBD2 (6 bases). Germline CDR1 reads MNHEY; CDR2 reads SMNVEV (reference sequence). V gave up 3 bases and J gave up 4 bases, with 13 bases separating them. This CDR3 has 14 residues. This CDR3 reads CASSFRGGEYEQYF. The CDR3 DNA follows: TGTGCCAGCAGTTTTAGGGGCGGGGAGTACGAGCAGTACTTC.

A few counts support this clonotype. J is TRBJ1-2 and V is TRBV12-3 or TRBV12-4; possibly TRBD1 for D (6 bases). This CDR3 is built from 13 residues. The germline V and J ends were trimmed by 8 bases and 2 bases, with 12 bases remaining between them. For the CDR3, the DNA is TGTGCCAGCGGTCGAGACAGGAACTATGGCTACACCTTC. It codes for CASGRDRNYGYTF.

This clonotype was observed at least ten times. The J gene is TRBJ2-7, the V gene TRBV5-1; 8 nucleotides match TRBD1. The J segment lost 2 bases and the V segment lost 0 bases, leaving 10 bases of the junction unmatched. The CDR3 is 17 amino acids. Germline CDR1 is SGHRS and CDR2 is YFSETQ. The CDR3 DNA follows: TGCGCCAGCAGCTTGGTGGCAGGGGGCACGACCCCCTACGAGCAGTACTTC. Amino acids: CASSLVAGGTTPYEQYF.

This clonotype has a count of ten or more. The chain employs TRBV18 and TRBJ2-7, with TRBD1 matching over 10 bases. CDR1 and CDR2 from the germline V gene are KGHSH and LQKENI. V lost 4 bases to trimming and J lost 6 bases; unmatched junction nucleotides: 6. CDR3 length: 14 residues. The CDR3 reads CASSQGGQGREQYF. CDR3 bases: TGTGCCAGCTCACAAGGGGGACAGGGGCGCGAGCAGTACTTC.

CDR3 in DNA: TGTGCCAGCACCAGCCAGGGACAGGGAAACAATGAGCAGTACTTC. Amino acid sequence: CASTSQGQGNNEQYF. The chain links TRBV3-1 to TRBJ2-5; 9 bases match TRBD1. V lost 7 bases to trimming and J lost 11 bases; unmatched junction nucleotides: 17. CDR1 is LGHDT and CDR2 is YNNKEL in the germline V gene (reference sequence). The length of the CDR3 is 15 residues.

CDR3 DNA: TGCGCCAGCAGCTCCCGCAGACAGAACACTGAAGCTTTCTTT. Residues: CASSSRRQNTEAFF. The chain uses TRBV5-1 and TRBJ1-1, with D uncertain. CDR3 length: 14 amino acids. Germline CDR1 SGHRS, CDR2 YFSETQ. With 3 bases removed from V and 1 base from J, the gap between germline ends came to 10 bases.

Of note for this clonotype: This may be a read error, as it is one base from a much larger clone. The chain carries TRBV11-3 and TRBJ2-2; TRBD1 matches 9 bases. The germline gives CDR1 SGHNT, CDR2 YENEEA. The CDR3 totals 19 residues. The CDR3 protein is CASSSKPGQGSLNTEELFF. The CDR3 nucleotides are TGTGCCAGCAGCTCTAAACCGGGACAGGGCTCCCTGAACACCGAGGAGCTGTTTTTT. The full variable domain, its missing parts supplied by reference TRBV11-3 and TRBJ2-2, is EAGVVQSPRYKIIEKKQPVAFWCNPISGHNTLYWYLQNLGQGPELLIRYENEEAVDDSQLPKDRFSAERLKGVDSTLKIQPAELGDSAVYLCASSSKPGQGSLNTEELFFGEGSRLTVL.

This clonotype appeared many times. The chain has TRBV7-8 and TRBJ2-1, with unresolved D. This CDR3 contains 14 residues. Deletions cut 0 bases from V and 5 bases from J, with 8 bases between. Germline V gene lookup returns CDR1 SGHVS and CDR2 FQNEAQ. The CDR3 DNA reads TGTGCCAGCAGCTTAGCGCGCAGCCACAATGAGCAGTTCTTC. Protein product: CASSLARSHNEQFF.

Worth noting for this clonotype: Possible read error: a much larger clone is one base away. The chain uses TRBV3-1 and TRBJ2-6; D gene ambiguous. Germline assignment: CDR1 LGHDT and CDR2 YNNKEL (reference sequence). There are 13 residues in the CDR3. Here the CDR3 reads CASSQAGTNVLTF. In DNA form, the CDR3 reads TGTGCCAGCAGCCAAGCTGGGACCAACGTCCTGACTTTC.

The chain combines TRBV7-9 with TRBJ1-6; unclear D gene. The CDR3 is made up of 15 amino acids. From germline, CDR1 is SEHNR and CDR2 FQNEAQ (reference sequence). Between the trimmed V and J ends, which lost 2 bases and 9 bases, there was a span of 14 bases. CDR3 region: CASSLKGLAVSPLHF. The CDR3 coding sequence is TGTGCCAGCAGCTTAAAAGGTTTGGCCGTTTCACCCCTCCACTTT.

This clonotype was detected many times. The chain uses TRBV20-1 and TRBJ2-1; 8 nucleotides match TRBD2. The V gene's germline CDR1 is DFQATT and CDR2 SNEGSKA (reference sequence). The CDR3 is made up of 15 amino acids. V dropped 5 bases and J dropped 8; count of bases not matched to a gene: 14. This CDR3 reads CSALERAGGIDEQFF. In DNA form, the CDR3 reads TGCAGTGCTCTAGAAAGGGCGGGGGGAATCGATGAGCAGTTCTTC.

Comment on this clonotype: This may come from a read error, since a much larger clone is one base off. This chain uses TRBV3-1 with TRBJ1-2; weak D call: TRBD1 (5 bases). The CDR3 is 12 residues long. CDR1 and CDR2 (germline): LGHDT, YNNKEL (reference sequence). This CDR3 reads CAGSQRGYGYTF. The CDR3 DNA is TGTGCCGGCAGCCAACGGGGGTATGGCTACACCTTC.

The rearrangement links TRBV27 to TRBJ2-7, with D possibly being TRBD1 or TRBD2 (6 bases each). The J call may be faulty, since TRBJ2-5 better matches the DNA end. CDR3 length: 15 residues. Germline assignment: CDR1 MNHEY and CDR2 SMNVEV (reference sequence). For the CDR3, the DNA is TGTGCCAGCAGTCCCCGACTAGTGGGGGCAGAGACCCAGTACTTC. Its protein is CASSPRLVGAETQYF.

This clonotype has at least ten counts. V and J are TRBV7-9 and TRBJ2-5, with a possible D match to TRBD1 (5 bases). The germline gives CDR1 SEHNR, CDR2 FQNEAQ (reference sequence). Trimming removed 4 bases at V and 1 base at J, with 7 bases between. This CDR3 is built from 13 residues. CDR3 coding DNA: TGTGCCAGCAGCTCGACAGCCCAAGAGACCCAGTACTTC. Translated: CASSSTAQETQYF.

This clonotype appeared many times. The chain recombines TRBV7-2 with TRBJ2-5; 9 nucleotides align to TRBD2. Germline V gives CDR1 SGHTA, CDR2 FQGNSA. The length of the CDR3 is 15 residues. After removal of 5 bases from V and 1 base from J, the junction contained 5 bases not matched to a gene. CDR3 sequence reads: CASSMTSGFQETQYF. The CDR3 bases are TGTGCCAGCAGCATGACTAGCGGCTTCCAAGAGACCCAGTACTTC.

V is TRBV6-6 and J is TRBJ2-5; D tentatively reads TRBD1 or TRBD2 (6 bases each). The closer fit of TRBJ2-7 to the DNA end suggests the J call may be wrong. Germline CDR1 and CDR2: MNHNY and SVGAGI (reference sequence). The CDR3 loop spans 16 amino acids. The CDR3 region has the DNA TGTGCCAGCAGTTACTCGAAAAACTTGGAGGGGGACGAGCAGTACTTC. It yields the protein CASSYSKNLEGDEQYF.

This clonotype was seen at least ten times. The chain carries TRBV29-1 and TRBJ1-6; maybe TRBD1 (5 bases). V was shortened by 6 bases and J by 6 bases, with 18 bases between the two germline ends. This CDR3 has 15 residues. Germline V gene sequence: CDR1 SQVTM, CDR2 ANQGSEA. CDR3 protein: CSVRTGTGTNSPLHF. CDR3 coding DNA: TGCAGCGTGCGCACCGGGACGGGAACTAATTCACCCCTCCACTTT.

This clonotype was seen repeatedly, ten times or more. In nucleotides, the CDR3 is TGCAGTGCTAGGGAGGGGGCTCGCGACTACACCTTC. It encodes CSAREGARDYTF. This chain connects TRBV20-1 to TRBJ1-2; the match to TRBD1 covers 7 bases. The CDR3 runs 12 residues. CDR1 is DFQATT and CDR2 is SNEGSKA in the germline V gene (reference sequence). Trimming took 3 bases from V and 10 from J; bases not matched to a gene: 8.